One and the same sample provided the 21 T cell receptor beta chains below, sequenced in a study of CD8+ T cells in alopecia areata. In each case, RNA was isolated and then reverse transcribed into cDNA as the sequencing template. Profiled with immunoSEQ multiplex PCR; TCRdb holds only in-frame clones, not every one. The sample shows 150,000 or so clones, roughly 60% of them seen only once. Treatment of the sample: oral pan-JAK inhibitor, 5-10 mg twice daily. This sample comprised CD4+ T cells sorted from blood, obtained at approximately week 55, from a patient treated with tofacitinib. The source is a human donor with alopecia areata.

The CDR3 coding sequence is TGCGCCAGCAGTAAGATTAGCGGGGACTACGAGCAGTACTTC. As protein: CASSKISGDYEQYF. This rearrangement joins TRBV4-1 to TRBJ2-7; TRBD2 aligns across 8 bases. The CDR3 loop spans 14 amino acids. CDR1 is MGHRA, CDR2 YSYEKL, per germline. V lost 6 bases and J lost 3; bases outside the gene matches: 7.

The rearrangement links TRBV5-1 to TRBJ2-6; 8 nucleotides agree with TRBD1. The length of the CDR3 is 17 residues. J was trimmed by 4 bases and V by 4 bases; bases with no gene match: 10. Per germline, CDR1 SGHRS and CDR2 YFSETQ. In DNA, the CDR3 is TGCGCCAGCAGCGGTGGACTGGACAGGGCCGGGGCCAACGTCCTGACTTTC. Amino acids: CASSGGLDRAGANVLTF.

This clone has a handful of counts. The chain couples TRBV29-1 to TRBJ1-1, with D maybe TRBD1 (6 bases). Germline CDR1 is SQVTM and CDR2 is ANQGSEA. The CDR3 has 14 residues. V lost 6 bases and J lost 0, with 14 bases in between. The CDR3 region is CSVGKRQVNTEAFF. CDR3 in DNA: TGCAGCGTGGGGAAAAGACAGGTGAACACTGAAGCTTTCTTT.

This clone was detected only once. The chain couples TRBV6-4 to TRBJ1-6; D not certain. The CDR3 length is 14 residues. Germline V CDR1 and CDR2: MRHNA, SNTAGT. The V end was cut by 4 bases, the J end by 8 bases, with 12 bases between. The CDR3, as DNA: TGTGCCAGCAGTGGGCAGCCCTCGGATTCACCCCTCCACTTT. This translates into CASSGQPSDSPLHF.

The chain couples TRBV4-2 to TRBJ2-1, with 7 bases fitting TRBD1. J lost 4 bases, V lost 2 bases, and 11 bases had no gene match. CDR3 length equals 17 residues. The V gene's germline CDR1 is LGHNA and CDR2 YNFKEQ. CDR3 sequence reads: CASSQNPSGTDYNEQFF. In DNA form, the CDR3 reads TGTGCCAGCAGCCAAAACCCTTCCGGGACAGATTACAATGAGCAGTTCTTC.

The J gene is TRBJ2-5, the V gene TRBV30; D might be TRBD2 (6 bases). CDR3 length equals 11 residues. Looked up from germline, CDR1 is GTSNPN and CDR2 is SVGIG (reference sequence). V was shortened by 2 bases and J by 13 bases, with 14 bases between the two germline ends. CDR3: CAWSQGGPGYF. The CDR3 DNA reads TGTGCCTGGAGTCAAGGAGGGCCTGGGTACTTC.

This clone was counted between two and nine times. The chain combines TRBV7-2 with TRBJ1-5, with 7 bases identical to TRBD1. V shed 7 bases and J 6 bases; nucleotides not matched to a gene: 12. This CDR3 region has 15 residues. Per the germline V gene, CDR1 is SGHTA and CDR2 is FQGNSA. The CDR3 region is CASNVGRGLPQPQHF. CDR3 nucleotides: TGTGCCAGCAATGTTGGCAGGGGGTTACCTCAGCCCCAGCATTTT.

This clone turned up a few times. DNA for the CDR3: TGTGCCAGCAGCCAGGGGACGGGGAAGACTAACTATGGCTACACCTTC. Its protein product is CASSQGTGKTNYGYTF. The chain employs TRBV9 and TRBJ1-2; TRBD1 is a possible D gene (6 bases). V lost 4 bases to trimming and J lost 0 bases, with 16 bases between them. This CDR3 has 16 residues. Germline V CDR1 and CDR2: SGDLS, YYNGEE.

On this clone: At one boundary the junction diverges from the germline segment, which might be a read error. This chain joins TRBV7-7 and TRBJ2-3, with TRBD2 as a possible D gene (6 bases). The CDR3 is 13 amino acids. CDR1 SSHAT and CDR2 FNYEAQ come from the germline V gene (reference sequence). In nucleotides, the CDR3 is TGTGCTAGCAGTCGGGACTCTACGGATACGCAGTATTTT. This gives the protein CASSRDSTDTQYF.

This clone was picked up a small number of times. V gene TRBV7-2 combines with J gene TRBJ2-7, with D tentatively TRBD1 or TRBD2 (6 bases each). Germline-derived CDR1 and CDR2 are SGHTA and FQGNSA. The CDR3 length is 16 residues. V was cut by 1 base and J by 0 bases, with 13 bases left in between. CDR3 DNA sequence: TGTGCCAGCAGCTTAGTAGGGGGGCAGAGCTCCTACGAGCAGTACTTC. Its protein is CASSLVGGQSSYEQYF.

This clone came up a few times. The CDR3 nucleotides are TGTGCCAGCAGCCAAGTACAGGGCCTTGGCTACACCTTC. Encoded protein: CASSQVQGLGYTF. This chain connects TRBV14 to TRBJ1-2; D may be TRBD1 (6 bases). The CDR3 spans 13 residues. V gave up 1 base and J gave up 7 bases, with 10 bases separating them. Germline lookup yields CDR1 SGHDN and CDR2 FVKESK.

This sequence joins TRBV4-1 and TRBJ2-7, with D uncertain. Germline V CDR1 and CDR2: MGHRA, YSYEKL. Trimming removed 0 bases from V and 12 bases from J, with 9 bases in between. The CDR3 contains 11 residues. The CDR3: CASSQDLGLYF. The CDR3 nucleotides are TGCGCCAGCAGCCAAGATTTGGGTCTGTACTTC.

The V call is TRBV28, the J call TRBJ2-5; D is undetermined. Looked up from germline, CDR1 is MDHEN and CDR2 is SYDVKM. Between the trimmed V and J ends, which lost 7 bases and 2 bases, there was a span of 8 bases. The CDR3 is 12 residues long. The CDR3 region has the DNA TGTGCCAGCATGTCCGGGCAAGAGACCCAGTACTTC. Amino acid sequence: CASMSGQETQYF.

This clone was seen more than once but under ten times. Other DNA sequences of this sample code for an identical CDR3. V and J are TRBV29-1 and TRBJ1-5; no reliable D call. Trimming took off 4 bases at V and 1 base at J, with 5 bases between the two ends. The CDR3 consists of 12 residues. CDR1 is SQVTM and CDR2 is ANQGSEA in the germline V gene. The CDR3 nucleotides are TGCAGCGTTGGGTCGAGCAATCAGCCCCAGCATTTT. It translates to CSVGSSNQPQHF.

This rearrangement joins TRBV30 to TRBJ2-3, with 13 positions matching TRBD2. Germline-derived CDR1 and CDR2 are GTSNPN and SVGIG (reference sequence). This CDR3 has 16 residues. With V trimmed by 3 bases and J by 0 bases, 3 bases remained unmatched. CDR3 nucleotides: TGTGCCTGGAGGAAGGGACTAGCGGGGAGCACAGATACGCAGTATTTT. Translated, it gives CAWRKGLAGSTDTQYF.

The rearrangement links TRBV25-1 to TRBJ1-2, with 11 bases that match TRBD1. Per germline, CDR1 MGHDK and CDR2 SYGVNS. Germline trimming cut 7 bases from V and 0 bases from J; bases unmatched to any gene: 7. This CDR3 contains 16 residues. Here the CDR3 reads CASTFGTGGTNYGYTF. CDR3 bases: TGTGCCAGCACGTTCGGGACAGGGGGAACTAACTATGGCTACACCTTC.

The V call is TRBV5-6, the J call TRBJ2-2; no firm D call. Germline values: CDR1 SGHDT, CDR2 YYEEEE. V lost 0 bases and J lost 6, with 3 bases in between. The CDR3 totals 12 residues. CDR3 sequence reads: CASSLVPGELFF. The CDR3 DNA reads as TGTGCCAGCAGCTTGGTTCCCGGGGAGCTGTTTTTT.

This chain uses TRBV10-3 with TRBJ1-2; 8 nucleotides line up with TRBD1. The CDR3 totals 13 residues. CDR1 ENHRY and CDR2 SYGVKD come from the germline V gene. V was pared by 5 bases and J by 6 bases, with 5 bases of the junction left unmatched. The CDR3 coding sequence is TGTGCCATCAGTCGCGGGACAGGAAATGGCTACACCTTC. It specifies CAISRGTGNGYTF.

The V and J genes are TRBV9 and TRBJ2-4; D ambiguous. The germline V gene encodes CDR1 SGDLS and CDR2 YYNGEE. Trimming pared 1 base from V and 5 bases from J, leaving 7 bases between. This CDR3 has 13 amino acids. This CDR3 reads CASSVSGENIQYF. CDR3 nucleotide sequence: TGTGCCAGCAGCGTATCTGGCGAAAACATTCAGTACTTC.

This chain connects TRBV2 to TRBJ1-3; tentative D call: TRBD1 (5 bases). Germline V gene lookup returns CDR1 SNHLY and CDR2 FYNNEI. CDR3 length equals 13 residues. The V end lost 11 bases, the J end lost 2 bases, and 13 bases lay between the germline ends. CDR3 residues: CAGAGITGNTIYF. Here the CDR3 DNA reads TGTGCCGGAGCAGGGATTACTGGAAACACCATATATTTT. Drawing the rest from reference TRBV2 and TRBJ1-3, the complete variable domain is EPEVTQTPSHQVTQMGQEVILRCVPISNHLYFYWYRQILGQKVEFLVSFYNNEISEKSEIFDDQFSVERPDGSNFTLKIRSTKLEDSAMYFCAGAGITGNTIYFGEGSWLTVV.

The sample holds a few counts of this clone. CDR3 sequence reads: CASSLRPEGPQHF. The CDR3 region has the DNA TGTGCCAGCAGCTTGCGACCCGAAGGGCCCCAGCATTTT. The chain uses TRBV5-6 and TRBJ1-5; the D is unclear. V dropped 1 base and J dropped 9 bases, with 11 bases sitting between them. This CDR3 is built from 13 residues. In germline, CDR1 is SGHDT, CDR2 YYEEEE.